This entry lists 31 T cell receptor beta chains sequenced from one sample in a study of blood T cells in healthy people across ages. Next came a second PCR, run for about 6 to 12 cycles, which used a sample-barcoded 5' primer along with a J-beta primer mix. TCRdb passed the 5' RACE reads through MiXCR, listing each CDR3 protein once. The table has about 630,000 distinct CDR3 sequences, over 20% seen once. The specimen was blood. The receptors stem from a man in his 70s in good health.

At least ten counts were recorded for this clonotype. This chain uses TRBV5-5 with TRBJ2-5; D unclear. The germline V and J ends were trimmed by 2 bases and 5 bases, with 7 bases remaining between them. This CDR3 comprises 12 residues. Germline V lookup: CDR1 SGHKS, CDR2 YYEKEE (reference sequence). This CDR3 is CASSFILETQYF. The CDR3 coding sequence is TGTGCCAGCAGCTTTATCCTTGAGACCCAGTACTTC. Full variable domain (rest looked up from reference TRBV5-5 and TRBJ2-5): DAGVTQSPTHLIKTRGQQVTLRCSPISGHKSVSWYQQVLGQGPQFIFQYYEKEERGRGNFPDRFSARQFPNYSSELNVNALLLGDSALYLCASSFILETQYFGPGTRLLVL.

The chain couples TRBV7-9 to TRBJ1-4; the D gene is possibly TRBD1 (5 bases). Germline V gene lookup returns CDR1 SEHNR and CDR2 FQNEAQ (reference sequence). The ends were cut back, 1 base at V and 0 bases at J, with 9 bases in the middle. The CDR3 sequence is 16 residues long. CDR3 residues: CASSLVDSPTNEKLFF. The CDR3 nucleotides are TGTGCCAGCAGCTTAGTCGACAGTCCAACTAATGAAAAACTGTTTTTT. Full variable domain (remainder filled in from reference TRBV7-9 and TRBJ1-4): DTGVSQNPRHKITKRGQNVTFRCDPISEHNRLYWYRQTLGQGPEFLTYFQNEAQLEKSRLLSDRFSAERPKGSFSTLEIQRTEQGDSAMYLCASSLVDSPTNEKLFFGSGTQLSVL.

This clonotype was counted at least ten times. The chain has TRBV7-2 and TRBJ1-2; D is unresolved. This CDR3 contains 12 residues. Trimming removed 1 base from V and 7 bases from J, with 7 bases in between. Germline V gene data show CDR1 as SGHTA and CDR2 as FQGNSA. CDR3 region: CASSLEVGGYTF. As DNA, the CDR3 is TGTGCCAGCAGCTTAGAGGTCGGTGGCTACACCTTC.

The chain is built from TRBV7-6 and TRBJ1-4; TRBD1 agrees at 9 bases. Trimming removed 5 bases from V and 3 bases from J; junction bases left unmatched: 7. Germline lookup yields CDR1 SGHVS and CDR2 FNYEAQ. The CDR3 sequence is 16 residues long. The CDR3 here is CASSPTRTGANEKLFF. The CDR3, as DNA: TGTGCCAGCAGCCCCACCCGGACAGGGGCTAATGAAAAACTGTTTTTT.

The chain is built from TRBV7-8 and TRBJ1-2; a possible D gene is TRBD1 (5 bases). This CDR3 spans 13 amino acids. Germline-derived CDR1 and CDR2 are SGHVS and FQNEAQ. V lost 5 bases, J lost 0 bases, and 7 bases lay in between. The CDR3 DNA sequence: TGTGCCAGCAGCGCGACAGCTAACTATGGCTACACCTTC. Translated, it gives CASSATANYGYTF. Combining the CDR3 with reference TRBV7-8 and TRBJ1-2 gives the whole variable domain GAGVSQSPRYKVAKRGQDVALRCDPISGHVSLFWYQQALGQGPEFLTYFQNEAQLDKSGLPSDRFFAERPEGSVSTLKIQRTQQEDSAVYLCASSATANYGYTFGSGTRLTVV.

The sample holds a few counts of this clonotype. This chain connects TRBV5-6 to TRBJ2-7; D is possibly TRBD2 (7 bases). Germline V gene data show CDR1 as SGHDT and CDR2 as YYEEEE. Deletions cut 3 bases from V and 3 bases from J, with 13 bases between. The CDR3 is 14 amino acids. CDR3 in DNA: TGTGCCAGCAGCTATGGGGGGGCCCTCTACGAGCAGTACTTC. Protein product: CASSYGGALYEQYF.

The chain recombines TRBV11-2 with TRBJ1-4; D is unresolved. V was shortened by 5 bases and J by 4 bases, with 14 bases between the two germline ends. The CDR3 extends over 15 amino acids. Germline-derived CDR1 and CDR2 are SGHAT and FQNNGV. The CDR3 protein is CASSPRRGHNEKLFF. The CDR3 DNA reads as TGTGCCAGCAGCCCCCGGAGAGGCCATAATGAAAAACTGTTTTTT.

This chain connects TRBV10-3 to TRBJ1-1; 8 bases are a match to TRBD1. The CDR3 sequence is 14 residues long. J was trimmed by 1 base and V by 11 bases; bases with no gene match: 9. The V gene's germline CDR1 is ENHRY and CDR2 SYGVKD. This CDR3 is CAFSDRAGNTEAFF. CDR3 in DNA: TGTGCCTTCTCGGACAGGGCCGGGAACACTGAAGCTTTCTTT.

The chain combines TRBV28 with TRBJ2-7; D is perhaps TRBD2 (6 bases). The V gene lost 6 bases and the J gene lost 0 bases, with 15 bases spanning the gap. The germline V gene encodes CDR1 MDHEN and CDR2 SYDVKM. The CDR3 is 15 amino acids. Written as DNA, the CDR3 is TGTGCCAGCAGCGCCTCCGCGGGAAACTCCTACGAGCAGTACTTC. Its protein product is CASSASAGNSYEQYF.

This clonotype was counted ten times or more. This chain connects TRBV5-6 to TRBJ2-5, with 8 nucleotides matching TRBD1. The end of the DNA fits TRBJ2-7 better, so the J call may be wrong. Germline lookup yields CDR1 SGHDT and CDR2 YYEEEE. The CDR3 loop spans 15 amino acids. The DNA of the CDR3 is TGTGCCAGCAGCTTCGGGACAGGAGGGTCCTACGAGCAGTACTTC. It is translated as CASSFGTGGSYEQYF.

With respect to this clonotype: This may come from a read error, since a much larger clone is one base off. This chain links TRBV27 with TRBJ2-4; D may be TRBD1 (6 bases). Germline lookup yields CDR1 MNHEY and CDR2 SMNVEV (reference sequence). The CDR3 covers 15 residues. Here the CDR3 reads CASSLSDRIRNLQYF. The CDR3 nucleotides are TGTGCCAGCAGTTTATCCGACAGGATCCGAAACCTTCAGTACTTC.

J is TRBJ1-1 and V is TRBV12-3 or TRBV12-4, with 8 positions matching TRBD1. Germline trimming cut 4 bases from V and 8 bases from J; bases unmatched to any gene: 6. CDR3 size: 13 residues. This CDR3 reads CASSSQQGAEAFF. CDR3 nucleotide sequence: TGTGCCAGCAGTTCTCAGCAGGGGGCAGAAGCTTTCTTT.

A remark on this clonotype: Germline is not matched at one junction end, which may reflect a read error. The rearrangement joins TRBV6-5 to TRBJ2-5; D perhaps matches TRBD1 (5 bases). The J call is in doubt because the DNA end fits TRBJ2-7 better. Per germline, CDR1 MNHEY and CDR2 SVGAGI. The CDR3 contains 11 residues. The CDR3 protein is CASTQGSEQYF. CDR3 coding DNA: TGCGCCAGCACCCAGGGTTCCGAGCAGTACTTC.

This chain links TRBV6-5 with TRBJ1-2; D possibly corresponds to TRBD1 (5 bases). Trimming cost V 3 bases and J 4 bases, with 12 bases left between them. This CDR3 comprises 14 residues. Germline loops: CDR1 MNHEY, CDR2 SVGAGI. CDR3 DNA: TGTGCCAGCAGTTATTCTTCAGGGAGCTATGGCTACACCTTC. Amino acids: CASSYSSGSYGYTF.

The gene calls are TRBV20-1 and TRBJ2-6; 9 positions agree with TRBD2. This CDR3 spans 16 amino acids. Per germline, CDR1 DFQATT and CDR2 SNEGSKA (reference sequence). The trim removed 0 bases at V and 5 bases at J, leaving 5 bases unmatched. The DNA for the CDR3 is TGCAGTGCTAGAGATAGCGGGAGTAGGTGGGCCAACGTCCTGACTTTC. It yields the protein CSARDSGSRWANVLTF.

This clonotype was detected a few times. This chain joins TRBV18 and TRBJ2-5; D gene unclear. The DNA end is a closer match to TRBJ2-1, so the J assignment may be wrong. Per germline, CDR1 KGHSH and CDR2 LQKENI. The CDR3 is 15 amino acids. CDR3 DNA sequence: TGTGCCAGCTCACCAGACGCCAGAACCTACAATGAGCAGTTCTTC. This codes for CASSPDARTYNEQFF.

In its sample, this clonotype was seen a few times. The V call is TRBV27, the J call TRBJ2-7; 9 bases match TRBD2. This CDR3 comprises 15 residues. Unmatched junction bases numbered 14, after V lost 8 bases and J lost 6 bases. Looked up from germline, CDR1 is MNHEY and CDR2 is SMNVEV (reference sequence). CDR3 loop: CASGVGTSPSSEQYF. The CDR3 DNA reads TGTGCCAGCGGGGTAGGGACTAGCCCCTCTAGCGAGCAGTACTTC.

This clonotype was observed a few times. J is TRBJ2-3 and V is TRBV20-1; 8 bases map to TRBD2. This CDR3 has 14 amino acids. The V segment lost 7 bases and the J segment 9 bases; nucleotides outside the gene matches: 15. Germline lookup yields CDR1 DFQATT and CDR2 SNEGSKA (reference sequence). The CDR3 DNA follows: TGCAGTGTGGTGGCAGCGGGAGAAAGGAACACGCAGTATTTT. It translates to CSVVAAGERNTQYF.

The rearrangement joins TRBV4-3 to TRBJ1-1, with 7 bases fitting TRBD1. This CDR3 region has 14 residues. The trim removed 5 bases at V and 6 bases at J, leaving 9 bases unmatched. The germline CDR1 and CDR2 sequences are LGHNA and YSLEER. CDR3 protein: CASSLTGRAAEAFF. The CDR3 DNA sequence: TGCGCCAGCAGCTTGACAGGGAGGGCGGCTGAAGCTTTCTTT.

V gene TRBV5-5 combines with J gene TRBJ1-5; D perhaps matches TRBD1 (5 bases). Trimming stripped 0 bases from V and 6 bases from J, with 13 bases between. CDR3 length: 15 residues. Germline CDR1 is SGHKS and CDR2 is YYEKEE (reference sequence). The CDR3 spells CASSLGGGLGQPQHF. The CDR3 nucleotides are TGTGCCAGCAGCTTGGGGGGCGGGTTGGGTCAGCCCCAGCATTTT.

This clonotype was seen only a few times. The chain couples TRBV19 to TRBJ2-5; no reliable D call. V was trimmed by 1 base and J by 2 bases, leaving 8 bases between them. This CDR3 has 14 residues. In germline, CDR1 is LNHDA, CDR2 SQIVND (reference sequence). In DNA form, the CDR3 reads TGTGCCAGTAGTATAGCTTGGGGACAAGAGACCCAGTACTTC. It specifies CASSIAWGQETQYF.

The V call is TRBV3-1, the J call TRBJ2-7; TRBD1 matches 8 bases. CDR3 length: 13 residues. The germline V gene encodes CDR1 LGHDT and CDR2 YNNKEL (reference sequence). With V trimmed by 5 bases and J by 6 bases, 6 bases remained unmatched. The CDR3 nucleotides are TGTGCCAGCAGCGGGACAGGTTTTCGCGAGCAGTACTTC. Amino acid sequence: CASSGTGFREQYF.

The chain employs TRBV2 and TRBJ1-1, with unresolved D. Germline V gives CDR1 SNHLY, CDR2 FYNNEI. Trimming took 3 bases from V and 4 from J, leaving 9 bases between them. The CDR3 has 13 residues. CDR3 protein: CASSDLPSTEAFF. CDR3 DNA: TGTGCCAGCAGTGACTTGCCAAGCACTGAAGCTTTCTTT.

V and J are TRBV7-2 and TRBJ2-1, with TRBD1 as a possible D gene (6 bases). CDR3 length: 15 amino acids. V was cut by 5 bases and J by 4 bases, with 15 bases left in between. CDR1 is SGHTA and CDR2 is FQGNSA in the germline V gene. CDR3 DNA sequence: TGTGCCAGCAGCCTTGGGACACCACAGTACAATGAGCAGTTCTTC. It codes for CASSLGTPQYNEQFF.

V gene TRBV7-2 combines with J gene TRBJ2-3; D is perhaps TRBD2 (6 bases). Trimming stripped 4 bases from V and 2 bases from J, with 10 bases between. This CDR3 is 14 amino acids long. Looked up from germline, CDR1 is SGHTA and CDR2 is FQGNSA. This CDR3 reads CASSSGLNTDTQYF. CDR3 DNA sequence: TGTGCCAGCAGCTCGGGACTGAACACAGATACGCAGTATTTT.

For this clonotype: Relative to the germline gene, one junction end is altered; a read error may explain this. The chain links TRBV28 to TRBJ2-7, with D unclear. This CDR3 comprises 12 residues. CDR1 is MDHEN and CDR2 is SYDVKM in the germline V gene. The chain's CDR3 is CASTTNSYEQCF. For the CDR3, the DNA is TGTGCCAGCACGACCAACTCCTACGAGCAGTGCTTC.

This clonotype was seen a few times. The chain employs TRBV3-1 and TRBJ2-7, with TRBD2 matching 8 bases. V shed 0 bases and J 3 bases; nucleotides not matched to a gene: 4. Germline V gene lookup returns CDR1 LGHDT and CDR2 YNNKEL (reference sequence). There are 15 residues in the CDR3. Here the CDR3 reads CASSQDPGTSYEQYF. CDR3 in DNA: TGTGCCAGCAGCCAAGACCCCGGGACTAGCTACGAGCAGTACTTC.

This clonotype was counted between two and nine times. CDR3: CASSFNDRVEETQYF. CDR3 nucleotide sequence: TGTGCCAGCAGTTTTAACGACAGGGTGGAAGAGACCCAGTACTTC. The V call is TRBV6-8, the J call TRBJ2-5; 7 positions agree with TRBD1. Trimming removed 4 bases from V and 3 bases from J; junction bases left unmatched: 8. Germline values: CDR1 MNHGY, CDR2 SAAAGT. This CDR3 is 15 amino acids long.

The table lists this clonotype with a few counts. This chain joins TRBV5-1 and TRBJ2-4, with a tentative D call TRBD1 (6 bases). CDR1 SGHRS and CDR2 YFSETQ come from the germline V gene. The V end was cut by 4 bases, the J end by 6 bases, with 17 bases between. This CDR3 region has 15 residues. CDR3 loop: CASSTGPSRGNIQYF. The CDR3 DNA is TGCGCCAGCAGCACTGGCCCCAGCAGGGGAAACATTCAGTACTTC.

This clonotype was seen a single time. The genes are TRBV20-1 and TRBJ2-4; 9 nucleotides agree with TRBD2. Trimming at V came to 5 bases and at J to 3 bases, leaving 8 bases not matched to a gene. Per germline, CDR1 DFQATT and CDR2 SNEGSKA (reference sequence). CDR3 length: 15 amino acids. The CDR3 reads CSAVVAGVFKNIQYF. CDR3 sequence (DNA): TGCAGTGCTGTAGTAGCGGGAGTTTTCAAAAACATTCAGTACTTC.

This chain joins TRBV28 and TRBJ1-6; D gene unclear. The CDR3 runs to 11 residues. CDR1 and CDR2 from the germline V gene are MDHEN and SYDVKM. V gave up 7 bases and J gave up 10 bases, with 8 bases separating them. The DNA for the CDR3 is TGTGCCAGCATGGGGAAATCACCCCTCCACTTT. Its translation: CASMGKSPLHF.